The clone carrying this T cell receptor beta chain has ten or more counts. Time point meaning: blood at routine non-recurrence follow-up after resection. V lost 6 bases and J 0 bases, leaving 9 bases between the germline ends. Germline V CDR1 and CDR2: MNHEY, SVGAGI. The CDR3 has 14 amino acids. Each CDR3 protein gets one entry after TCRdb re-called the 5' RACE reads with MiXCR. The data show 17,000 or so distinct CDR3 sequences, 9.2% seen once. This sample is drawn from a study of spatial heterogeneity in lung cancer. This clonotype was obtained from a male donor with early-stage non-small cell lung cancer. This rearrangement joins TRBV6-5 to TRBJ1-5; tentatively, D is TRBD1 (5 bases). The sample was PBMCs, taken at follow-up. The CDR3 DNA is TGTGCCAGCAGCCCAGGGATTAGCAATCAGCCCCAGCATTTT. Its translation is CASSPGISNQPQHF.